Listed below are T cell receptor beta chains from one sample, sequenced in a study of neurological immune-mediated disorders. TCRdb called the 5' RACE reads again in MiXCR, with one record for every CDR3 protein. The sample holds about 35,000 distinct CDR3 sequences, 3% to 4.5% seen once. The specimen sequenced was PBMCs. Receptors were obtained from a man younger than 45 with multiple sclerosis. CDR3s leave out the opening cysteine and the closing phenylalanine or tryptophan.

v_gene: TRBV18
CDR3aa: ASSSDSRYTIY

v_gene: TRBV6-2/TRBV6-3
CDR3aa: ASSYSLGNTEAF

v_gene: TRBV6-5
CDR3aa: ASKVIQGGGRNTEAF

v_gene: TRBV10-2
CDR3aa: ASSEGYEQY

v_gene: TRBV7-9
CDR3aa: ASSAVEETQY

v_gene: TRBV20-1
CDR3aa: SAEPGQGPEAF

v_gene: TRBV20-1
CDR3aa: SAYYPGTSLRTDTQY

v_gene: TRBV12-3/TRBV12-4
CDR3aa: ASSKQVRYGYT

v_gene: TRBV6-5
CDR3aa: ASSYSPGRLDYGYT

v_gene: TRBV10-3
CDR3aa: AISEVAEAF

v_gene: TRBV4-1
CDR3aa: ASSRGELF

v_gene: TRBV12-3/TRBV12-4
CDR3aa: ASSTSGLSYGYT

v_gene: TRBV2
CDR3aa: ASNNQEAEQY

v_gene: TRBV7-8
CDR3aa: ASRLAGGPDTQY

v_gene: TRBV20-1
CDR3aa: SATRGTGNTEAF

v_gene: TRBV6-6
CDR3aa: ASTGLATNEQF

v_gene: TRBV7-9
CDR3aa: ASSSQPTGVGNTEAF

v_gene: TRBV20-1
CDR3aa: SARDSGHTEAF

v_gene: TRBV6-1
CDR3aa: ASRDRAPTEAF

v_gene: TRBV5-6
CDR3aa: ASASRGVQPQH

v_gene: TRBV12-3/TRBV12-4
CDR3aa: ASSLDDPHWQF

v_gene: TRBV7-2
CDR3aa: ASSPRSQGPYGYT

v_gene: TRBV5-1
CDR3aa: ASSQTGTSNGYT

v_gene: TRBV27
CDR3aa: ASSLRQTNTEAF

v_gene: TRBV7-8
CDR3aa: ASSWTGSSYNSPLN

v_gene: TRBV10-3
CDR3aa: AISETSGLGADTQY

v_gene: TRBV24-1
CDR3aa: ATSDFRDTGELF

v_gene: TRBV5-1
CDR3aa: ASSQSYSAEAF

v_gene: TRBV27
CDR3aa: ASSRAGAIPQY

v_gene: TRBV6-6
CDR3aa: ASSSGGDTQY

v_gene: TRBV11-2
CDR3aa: ASSLIGSRGTQY

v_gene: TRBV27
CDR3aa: ASSPVDRATDTQY

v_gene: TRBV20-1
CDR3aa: SARDRVTNSPLH

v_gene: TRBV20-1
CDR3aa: SAIRGVETQY

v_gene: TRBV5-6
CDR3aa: ASSYGTVYNEQF

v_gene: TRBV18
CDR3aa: ASSPNIADQETQY

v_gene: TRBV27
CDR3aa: ASSSGATEAF

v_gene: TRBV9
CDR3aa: ASSVAGVNTEAF

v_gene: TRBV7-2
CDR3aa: ASSFSATEAF

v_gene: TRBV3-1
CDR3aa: ASRQTEGDKNIQY

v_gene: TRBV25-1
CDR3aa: ASSEGSYGYT

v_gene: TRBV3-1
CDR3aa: ASSLGQMNTEAF

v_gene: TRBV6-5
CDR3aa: ASSPTADTQY